This TCR beta chain was captured in a study of identical twins' blood T cells. In the study overall: About 50 million reads came from roughly 12 libraries, six alpha, six beta.

Per the germline V gene, CDR1 is SGHTA and CDR2 is FQGNSA. With 5 bases clipped from V and 6 bases from J, the junction kept 10 bases outside the gene matches. The CDR3 is 16 residues long. TCR cDNA libraries were made from RNA using a previously described, modified protocol. As handled by the study authors: Each donor had about 90,000 to nearly 500,000 clonotypes. TCRdb called the 5' RACE reads again in MiXCR, with one record for every CDR3 protein. Here the V and J calls rest on TCRdb's processing, not on the authors' analysis. The top ten clones hold about 6.1% of a sample with hundreds of thousands of distinct CDR3 sequences, roughly 28% of them seen once.

The sequence derives from a woman between 18 and 49 years old in good health. The sequencing input was PBMCs. The chain combines TRBV7-2 with TRBJ2-2, with 9 nucleotides matching TRBD2. The CDR3 protein is CASSVPGTSYPGELFF. The CDR3 bases are TGTGCCAGCAGCGTGCCCGGGACTAGCTACCCCGGGGAGCTGTTTTTT.